This T cell receptor beta chain was found in a study of cytomegalovirus exposure and HLA in healthy donors. Findings of the study overall: Follow-up analysis later connected one missense variant in DCLRE1C with trimming of TCR beta V- and J-genes.

The CDR3 runs 16 residues. The V gene's germline CDR1 is MGHRA and CDR2 YSYEKL. Trimming removed 2 bases from V and 4 bases from J, with 16 bases in between. In regard to this clone: The antigen remains unidentified.

The PCR used 60 Vbeta and 13 Jbeta primers. The data were produced by immunoSEQ multiplex PCR, yet TCRdb's version contains in-frame clones alone and is incomplete. The sample has roughly 200,000 clones; 65% to 80% are singletons. The sample taken for sequencing was PBMCs. The TCR sequence derives from a woman aged 40 to 50 in good health and CMV-seronegative. The chain has TRBV4-1 and TRBJ2-3, with D possibly matching TRBD2 (6 bases). For the CDR3, the DNA is TGCGCCAGCAGCCAACGCGCCACTAGCATGGCAGATACGCAGTATTTT. Translation: CASSQRATSMADTQYF.